The clone carrying this T cell receptor (beta chain) appeared many times. This record belongs to a study of blood T cell repertoires in COVID-19. Germline CDR1 is MNHEY and CDR2 is SMNVEV (reference sequence). Deletions cut 6 bases from V and 4 bases from J, with 15 bases between. CDR3 size: 14 residues. Original handling: It was from reference gene primer amplification that nucleated cell counts were estimated. Repertoires were generated with immunoSEQ multiplex PCR, while TCRdb's copy carries only in-frame clones and drops some. Clone size and the V and J calls come from that table; the DNA yielded D and trimming. The sample carries under 500,000 clones, roughly 90% recorded once.

The sequence was collected from a woman under 40 with acute or convalescent COVID-19. The genes are TRBV27 and TRBJ1-1; D not certain. Sequenced sample: peripheral blood. Written as DNA, the CDR3 is TGTGCCAGCAGCCGAACGAATAGTGGCACTGAAGCTTTCTTT. Its protein is CASSRTNSGTEAFF.